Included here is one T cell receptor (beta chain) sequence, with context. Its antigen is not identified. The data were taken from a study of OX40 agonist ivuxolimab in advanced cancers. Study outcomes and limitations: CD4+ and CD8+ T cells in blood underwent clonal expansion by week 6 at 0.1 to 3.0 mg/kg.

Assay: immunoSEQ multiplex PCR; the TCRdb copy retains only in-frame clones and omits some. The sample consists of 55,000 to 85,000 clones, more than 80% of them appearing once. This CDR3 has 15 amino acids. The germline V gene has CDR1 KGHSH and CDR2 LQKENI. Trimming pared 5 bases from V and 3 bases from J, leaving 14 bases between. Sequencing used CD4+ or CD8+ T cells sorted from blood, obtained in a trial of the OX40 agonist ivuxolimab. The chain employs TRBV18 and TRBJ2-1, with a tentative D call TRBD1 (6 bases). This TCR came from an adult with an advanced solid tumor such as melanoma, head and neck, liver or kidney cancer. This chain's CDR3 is CASSSGTGHYNEQFF. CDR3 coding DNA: TGTGCCAGCTCATCGGGGACGGGACACTACAATGAGCAGTTCTTC.